A single sample gave rise to the 7 T cell receptor beta chains below, sequenced in a study of cytomegalovirus exposure and HLA in healthy donors. PCR primers comprised 60 Vbeta and 13 Jbeta primers. Data came from immunoSEQ multiplex PCR; TCRdb stores just in-frame clones and leaves some out. The sample includes roughly 160,000 clones, 80% to 85% seen only once; the top ten take around 0.98%. The sample comprised PBMCs. All receptors come from a young man in good health and CMV-seronegative.

The rearrangement links TRBV5-1 to TRBJ2-3; TRBD2 matches 8 bases. The J segment lost 1 base and the V segment lost 4 bases, leaving 8 bases of the junction unmatched. The CDR3 totals 16 residues. Germline V gene sequence: CDR1 SGHRS, CDR2 YFSETQ. The CDR3 here is CASSDGTSEGTDTQYF. CDR3 sequence (DNA): TGCGCCAGCAGCGACGGGACTAGTGAGGGCACAGATACGCAGTATTTT. Filled out from reference TRBV5-1 and TRBJ2-3, the complete variable domain reads KAGVTQTPRYLIKTRGQQVTLSCSPISGHRSVSWYQQTPGQGLQFLFEYFSETQRNKGNFPGRFSGRQFSNSRSEMNVSTLELGDSALYLCASSDGTSEGTDTQYFGPGTRLTVL.

The sample holds one count of this clone. The rearrangement joins TRBV2 to TRBJ1-5; D perhaps matches TRBD1 (5 bases). Trimming removed 3 bases at V and 2 bases at J, with 17 bases between. The CDR3 length is 17 residues. Germline-derived CDR1 and CDR2 are SNHLY and FYNNEI. DNA of the CDR3: TGTGCCAGCAGTGATCACCAGGGATTGGGTGGCAATCAGCCCCAGCATTTT. Its translation: CASSDHQGLGGNQPQHF. The entire variable domain, with the rest obtained from reference TRBV2 and TRBJ1-5, is as follows: EPEVTQTPSHQVTQMGQEVILRCVPISNHLYFYWYRQILGQKVEFLVSFYNNEISEKSEIFDDQFSVERPDGSNFTLKIRSTKLEDSAMYFCASSDHQGLGGNQPQHFGDGTRLSIL.

This clone has only one observation. The V gene is TRBV7-2, the J gene TRBJ2-3; 9 nucleotides align to TRBD2. CDR1 SGHTA and CDR2 FQGNSA come from the germline V gene. The V gene end was trimmed by 3 bases and the J gene end by 0 bases; junction bases not matched to a gene: 7. CDR3 size: 17 residues. The CDR3 DNA follows: TGTGCCAGCAGCTTTAGCGGGGGCGTGACTAGCACAGATACGCAGTATTTT. It translates to CASSFSGGVTSTDTQYF.

This clone came up a few times. The V call is TRBV7-9, the J call TRBJ2-7; D possibly corresponds to TRBD1 (6 bases). Trimming removed 6 bases at V and 5 bases at J, with 20 bases between. Germline-derived CDR1 and CDR2 are SEHNR and FQNEAQ (reference sequence). The CDR3 sequence is 15 residues long. The CDR3 loop is CASSLTQGFKNEQYF. CDR3 DNA: TGTGCCAGCAGTCTCACACAGGGTTTTAAGAACGAGCAGTACTTC.

About this clone: Other DNA sequences in the sample encode the same CDR3. The chain carries TRBV28 and TRBJ1-2; D is possibly TRBD1 (6 bases). From germline, CDR1 is MDHEN and CDR2 SYDVKM. The CDR3 loop spans 13 amino acids. V was cut by 3 bases and J by 8 bases, with 13 bases left in between. The CDR3 protein is CASSFRRGYGYTF. In nucleotides, the CDR3 is TGTGCCAGCAGTTTCCGCAGGGGCTACGGCTACACCTTC.

The V and J genes are TRBV7-9 and TRBJ2-5; 7 nucleotides agree with TRBD1. The J call may be mistaken, given a closer DNA end match to TRBJ2-7. The CDR3 runs 13 residues. CDR1 is SEHNR, CDR2 FQNEAQ, per germline (reference sequence). The DNA of the CDR3 is TGTGCCAGCAGCTCGGGACAGTACTACGAGCAGTACTTC. This encodes CASSSGQYYEQYF.

In this sample, this clone turned up once. This chain connects TRBV9 to TRBJ2-3, with 10 bases identical to TRBD2. Germline V gene sequence: CDR1 SGDLS, CDR2 YYNGEE. This CDR3 has 16 amino acids. V shed 0 bases and J 0 bases; nucleotides not matched to a gene: 1. For the CDR3, the DNA is TGTGCCAGCAGCGTAGCACTAGCGGGGAGCACAGATACGCAGTATTTT. Its protein is CASSVALAGSTDTQYF.